The 16 T cell receptor beta chains listed next were all sequenced from one sample in a study of OX40 agonist ivuxolimab in advanced cancers. Clones were sequenced by immunoSEQ multiplex PCR, and TCRdb holds only the in-frame ones, with some missing. The repertoire includes 65,000 to 70,000 clones, just over 90% of them detected once, and about 0.3% sits in the top ten. This specimen consisted of CD4+ or CD8+ T cells sorted from blood, obtained in a trial of the OX40 agonist ivuxolimab. These receptors all come from an adult with an advanced solid tumor such as melanoma, head and neck, liver or kidney cancer.

V is TRBV5-6 and J is TRBJ1-5; D perhaps matches TRBD1 (5 bases). Germline values: CDR1 SGHDT, CDR2 YYEEEE. The germline V and J ends were trimmed by 0 bases and 6 bases, with 13 bases remaining between them. This CDR3 is 15 amino acids long. CDR3 DNA: TGTGCCAGCAGCTTGGCCATGAGGGGCGGTCAGCCCCAGCATTTT. Residues: CASSLAMRGGQPQHF.

V is TRBV2 and J is TRBJ2-3; TRBD2 aligns across 13 bases. CDR1 and CDR2 from the germline V gene are SNHLY and FYNNEI. Trimming removed 6 bases from V and 3 bases from J; junction bases left unmatched: 6. The length of the CDR3 is 16 residues. In nucleotides, the CDR3 is TGTGCCAGCAGCAGGACTAGCGGGAGTTTTACAGATACGCAGTATTTT. Translated, it gives CASSRTSGSFTDTQYF.

This clone was counted a single time. The chain joins TRBV19 to TRBJ2-7; 9 bases line up with TRBD2. The CDR3 runs to 16 residues. Germline loops: CDR1 LNHDA, CDR2 SQIVND (reference sequence). The J segment lost 2 bases and the V segment lost 2 bases, leaving 7 bases of the junction unmatched. As DNA, the CDR3 is TGTGCCAGTAGTATATCGGCTAGCGGGGCCACCTACGAGCAGTACTTC. Amino acid sequence: CASSISASGATYEQYF.

This clone was recorded only once. As DNA, the CDR3 is TGTGCCAGCAGCGAGGGGGACAGGGGAGCCTACGAGCAGTACTTC. It encodes CASSEGDRGAYEQYF. The rearrangement links TRBV7-9 to TRBJ2-7; TRBD1 matches 10 bases. The CDR3 length is 15 residues. Germline assignment: CDR1 SEHNR and CDR2 FQNEAQ (reference sequence). The J segment lost 2 bases and the V segment lost 5 bases, leaving 6 bases of the junction unmatched.

This clone was seen a handful of times. DNA for the CDR3: TGTGCCAGCAGGGCACTAGGGGAGACCCAGTACTTC. Protein sequence: CASRALGETQYF. The rearrangement uses TRBV7-6 and TRBJ2-5; maybe TRBD2 (5 bases). From germline, CDR1 is SGHVS and CDR2 FNYEAQ. The V gene lost 6 bases and the J gene lost 5 bases, with 10 bases spanning the gap. The CDR3 covers 12 residues.

The genes are TRBV5-1 and TRBJ2-4; perhaps TRBD2 as D (5 bases). Trimming stripped 0 bases from V and 6 bases from J, with 10 bases between. The CDR3 spans 14 residues. The germline V gene encodes CDR1 SGHRS and CDR2 YFSETQ. The CDR3 DNA follows: TGCGCCAGCAGCTTGGGTCTAGCCGCAAACATTCAGTACTTC. It codes for CASSLGLAANIQYF.

This chain joins TRBV6-1 and TRBJ2-3, with D possibly being TRBD2 (5 bases). V lost 1 base to trimming and J lost 3 bases, with 8 bases between them. Germline CDR1 reads MNHNS; CDR2 reads SASEGT. The CDR3 totals 14 residues. CDR3 sequence (DNA): TGTGCCAGCAGTGAAGTACCGGGAACAGATACGCAGTATTTT. Its protein is CASSEVPGTDTQYF.

A single count supports this clone. The rearrangement uses TRBV19 and TRBJ1-4; no reliable D call. Germline lookup yields CDR1 LNHDA and CDR2 SQIVND (reference sequence). The CDR3 consists of 15 residues. V was shortened by 6 bases and J by 3 bases, with 14 bases between the two germline ends. The CDR3 nucleotides are TGTGCCAGTAGCCTGGCGGTAGGACCTAATGAAAAACTGTTTTTT. Its protein is CASSLAVGPNEKLFF.

The chain uses TRBV5-1 and TRBJ2-5; maybe TRBD1 (6 bases). Germline V CDR1 and CDR2: SGHRS, YFSETQ. V was pared by 6 bases and J by 5 bases, with 17 bases between. The CDR3 has 14 amino acids. The CDR3 reads CASTPRGGVETQYF. Here the CDR3 DNA reads TGCGCCAGCACCCCGCGAGGGGGAGTGGAGACCCAGTACTTC.

This rearrangement joins TRBV5-4 to TRBJ1-4; 9 nucleotides align to TRBD1. With V trimmed by 4 bases and J by 8 bases, 15 bases remained unmatched. The V gene's germline CDR1 is SGHNT and CDR2 YYREEE (reference sequence). The CDR3 runs 17 residues. The CDR3 DNA reads TGTGCCAGCAGCAAGTCTTCCCCTGGACAGGGGAGGGAAAAACTGTTTTTT. As protein: CASSKSSPGQGREKLFF.

The J gene is TRBJ1-2, the V gene TRBV20-1; no firm D call. Per germline, CDR1 DFQATT and CDR2 SNEGSKA (reference sequence). The V and J ends lost 1 base and 3 bases respectively, with 3 bases between them. CDR3 length equals 11 residues. The CDR3 loop reads CSARVDYGYTF. The CDR3 nucleotides are TGCAGTGCTAGAGTTGACTATGGCTACACCTTC.

This chain connects TRBV7-6 to TRBJ2-7; 8 nucleotides align to TRBD1. This CDR3 has 17 amino acids. J gave up 6 bases and V 1 base, and 14 bases lay outside the gene matches. In germline, CDR1 is SGHVS, CDR2 FNYEAQ. The CDR3 region has the DNA TGTGCCAGCAGCTTAGGGTCTGGACAGGGCCTTACCGGCGAGCAGTACTTC. Translation gives CASSLGSGQGLTGEQYF. Full variable domain (missing parts from reference TRBV7-6 and TRBJ2-7): GAGVSQSPRYKVTKRGQDVALRCDPISGHVSLYWYRQALGQGPEFLTYFNYEAQQDKSGLPNDRFSAERPEGSISTLTIQRTEQRDSAMYRCASSLGSGQGLTGEQYFGPGTRLTVT.

The rearrangement uses TRBV7-9 and TRBJ2-7, with D possibly TRBD1 on 6 matching bases. This CDR3 comprises 15 residues. V lost 5 bases and J lost 7, with 21 bases in between. Per the germline V gene, CDR1 is SEHNR and CDR2 is FQNEAQ (reference sequence). CDR3 protein: CASSRLTGMGGEQYF. The CDR3 DNA reads as TGTGCCAGCAGCCGACTAACAGGGATGGGTGGGGAGCAGTACTTC.

This sequence joins TRBV27 and TRBJ2-1; TRBD2 matches 9 bases. Germline V CDR1 and CDR2: MNHEY, SMNVEV (reference sequence). The CDR3 extends over 16 amino acids. J gave up 9 bases and V 1 base, and 10 bases lay outside the gene matches. This CDR3 is CASSLLAGDIQVEQFF. The DNA of the CDR3 is TGTGCCAGCAGTTTATTAGCGGGAGATATACAAGTTGAGCAGTTCTTC.

This sequence joins TRBV7-3 and TRBJ2-5, with TRBD1 matching 9 bases. With V trimmed by 3 bases and J by 2 bases, 4 bases remained unmatched. The length of the CDR3 is 15 residues. Looked up from germline, CDR1 is SGHTA and CDR2 is FQGTGA. The CDR3 protein is CASSFSGTGQETQYF. CDR3 in DNA: TGTGCCAGCAGCTTCTCCGGGACAGGGCAAGAGACCCAGTACTTC.

The genes are TRBV28 and TRBJ2-1, with 16 bases fitting TRBD2. The CDR3 covers 18 residues. Trimming cost V 7 bases and J 1 base; bases outside gene matches: 7. Germline V CDR1 and CDR2: MDHEN, SYDVKM. The CDR3 DNA reads as TGTGCCAGCACCGTGGGACTAGCGGGAGGGCCGTCCTACAATGAGCAGTTCTTC. Protein sequence: CASTVGLAGGPSYNEQFF.